This T cell receptor beta chain was sequenced in a study of cytomegalovirus exposure and HLA in healthy donors. About the study: There were approximately 85 million unique TCRs (from HLA-typed donors) in an early data release. Findings of the study overall: HLA allele associations emerged for fewer than 20,000 TCR beta sequences in a later analysis, at 0.05 false discovery rate. Later analysis identified a missense DCLRE1C variant that was linked to TCR beta V- and J-gene trimming.

PCR was performed using 60 Vbeta and 13 Jbeta primers. TCRdb's copy holds only in-frame clones and misses some; the assay was immunoSEQ multiplex PCR. The table includes 100,000 to 150,000 clones, around 72% detected once. On this clone itself: Antigen: not known.

It was healthy bone marrow donors who served as donors. This CDR3 spans 14 amino acids. Germline loops: CDR1 SGHTA, CDR2 FQGNSA. V was trimmed by 5 bases and J by 0 bases, leaving 8 bases between them. The J gene is TRBJ1-3, the V gene TRBV7-2; D is undetermined. The sample was PBMCs. The clonotype originates from a woman aged 45 to 65 in good health and CMV-seropositive. The CDR3 spells CASSRPGSGNTIYF. CDR3 DNA sequence: TGTGCCAGCAGCCGACCGGGCTCTGGAAACACCATATATTTT.